Below are 5 T cell receptor beta chains sequenced from a single sample in a study of blood T cell repertoires in COVID-19. The assay was immunoSEQ multiplex PCR, and TCRdb's table has in-frame clones only and misses some. The data contain fewer than 450,000 clones, around 90% of them singletons. The specimen sequenced was PBMCs or T cells enriched from blood (not recorded which). The origin of the receptors is a man aged 18 to 29 who had recovered from COVID-19.

The chain is built from TRBV28 and TRBJ1-5; TRBD1 matches at 9 bases. The V gene end was trimmed by 5 bases and the J gene end by 3 bases; junction bases not matched to a gene: 2. The CDR3 length is 14 residues. CDR1 is MDHEN, CDR2 SYDVKM, per germline. CDR3 in DNA: TGTGCCAGCAGTATACAGGGGGCCAATCAGCCCCAGCATTTT. Amino acids: CASSIQGANQPQHF.

This clone was seen a handful of times. A junction end diverges from the germline sequence, so it may reflect a read error. This chain links TRBV7-8 with TRBJ2-7; TRBD2 aligns across 8 bases. The CDR3 is 15 amino acids. Germline CDR1 reads SGHVS; CDR2 reads FQNEAQ. As DNA, the CDR3 is TGTGCCAGCAGCCTAGCCTATAGCGGGAACTACGAGCAGTACTTC. It codes for CASSLAYSGNYEQYF.

This chain joins TRBV19 and TRBJ1-2; 11 bases agree with TRBD1. Germline CDR1 reads LNHDA; CDR2 reads SQIVND (reference sequence). With V trimmed by 5 bases and J by 6 bases, 11 bases remained unmatched. The CDR3 loop spans 16 amino acids. The CDR3 loop is CASSPGTGGNYHGYTF. The CDR3 DNA follows: TGTGCCAGTAGTCCTGGGACAGGGGGTAATTACCATGGCTACACCTTC.

J is TRBJ1-3 and V is TRBV7-6; TRBD1 is a possible D gene (5 bases). The CDR3 extends over 16 amino acids. The V gene's germline CDR1 is SGHVS and CDR2 FNYEAQ. The V and J ends lost 1 base and 4 bases respectively, with 14 bases between them. The CDR3 region is CASSLVGRVTGNTIYF. The CDR3 bases are TGTGCCAGCAGCTTAGTGGGCAGGGTGACGGGAAACACCATATATTTT.

The chain carries TRBV19 and TRBJ1-6; maybe TRBD1 (6 bases). This CDR3 region has 15 residues. V dropped 3 bases and J dropped 10 bases, with 16 bases sitting between them. Germline V gives CDR1 LNHDA, CDR2 SQIVND (reference sequence). CDR3 residues: CASSMGGLLGSPLHF. CDR3 bases: TGTGCCAGTAGTATGGGGGGGCTGCTTGGATCACCCCTCCACTTT.